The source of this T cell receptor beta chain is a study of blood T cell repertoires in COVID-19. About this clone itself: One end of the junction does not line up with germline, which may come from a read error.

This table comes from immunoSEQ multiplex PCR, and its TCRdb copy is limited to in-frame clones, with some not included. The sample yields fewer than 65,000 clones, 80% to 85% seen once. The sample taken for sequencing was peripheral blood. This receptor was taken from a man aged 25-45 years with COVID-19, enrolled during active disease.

CDR3 loop: CVSRRDLQETQYF. CDR3 nucleotide sequence: TGTGTCAGCAGGAGGGACTTACAAGAGACCCAGTACTTC. The gene calls are TRBV6-6 and TRBJ2-5, with D maybe TRBD2 (6 bases). This CDR3 contains 13 residues. Germline V CDR1 and CDR2: MNHNY, SVGAGI (reference sequence).